Following are 13 T cell receptor beta chains from one sample sequenced in a study of T cell changes during pregnancy in multiple sclerosis. Using immunoSEQ multiplex PCR, the repertoire was profiled, and TCRdb retains in-frame clones only, with some absent. The sample contains 15,000 or so clones, more than 70% of which appear only once. The sequencing here drew on CD8+ T cells from peripheral blood mononuclear cells, taken in the second trimester of pregnancy. These receptors all stem from a female donor in good health, enrolled as a control in a pregnancy study.

The chain employs TRBV6-4 and TRBJ2-1; TRBD2 aligns across 14 bases. The ends lost 2 bases at V and 9 bases at J; junction bases unmatched: 0. This CDR3 comprises 14 residues. Germline lookup yields CDR1 MRHNA and CDR2 SNTAGT. The CDR3: CASSDGTSGSEQFF. The CDR3 DNA follows: TGTGCCAGCAGTGACGGGACTAGCGGGAGTGAGCAGTTCTTC.

This sequence joins TRBV30 and TRBJ2-7, with D maybe TRBD1 (6 bases). Germline V gene sequence: CDR1 GTSNPN, CDR2 SVGIG (reference sequence). The CDR3 length is 14 residues. Trimming removed 2 bases at V and 1 base at J, with 12 bases between. In DNA form, the CDR3 reads TGTGCCTGGAGTTGGGGGCCCCGTTCCTACGAGCAGTACTTC. Residues: CAWSWGPRSYEQYF.

The chain links TRBV6-1 to TRBJ1-6, with D uncertain. CDR1 and CDR2 (germline): MNHNS, SASEGT. This CDR3 contains 15 residues. V shed 1 base and J shed 5 bases, with 9 bases lying between them. The CDR3 sequence: CASSEGRADNSPLHF. The CDR3 DNA reads TGTGCCAGCAGTGAAGGGCGGGCAGATAATTCACCCCTCCACTTT.

V and J are TRBV5-4 and TRBJ2-3, with D unclear. CDR1 and CDR2 (germline): SGHNT, YYREEE (reference sequence). The CDR3 length is 14 residues. The ends were cut back, 3 bases at V and 0 bases at J, with 8 bases in the middle. The CDR3 DNA reads TGTGCCAGCAGCTCGCACAGTAGCACAGATACGCAGTATTTT. The encoded protein is CASSSHSSTDTQYF.

This clone was detected once. The V call is TRBV2, the J call TRBJ2-3; 12 nucleotides match TRBD2. The V gene's germline CDR1 is SNHLY and CDR2 FYNNEI. The V gene end was trimmed by 6 bases and the J gene end by 1 base; junction bases not matched to a gene: 8. The CDR3 has 17 amino acids. DNA for the CDR3: TGTGCCAGCAGGGATCGACTAGCGGGGGAGGGCACAGATACGCAGTATTTT. It encodes CASRDRLAGEGTDTQYF. Together with reference TRBV2 and TRBJ2-3, the CDR3 gives the full variable domain: EPEVTQTPSHQVTQMGQEVILRCVPISNHLYFYWYRQILGQKVEFLVSFYNNEISEKSEIFDDQFSVERPDGSNFTLKIRSTKLEDSAMYFCASRDRLAGEGTDTQYFGPGTRLTVL.

This clone was seen a few times. The J gene is TRBJ1-2, the V gene TRBV10-3; TRBD1 might be the D (5 bases). CDR1 is ENHRY and CDR2 is SYGVKD in the germline V gene. Trimming cost V 4 bases and J 6 bases, with 18 bases left between them. The CDR3 loop spans 15 amino acids. CDR3 region: CAISALGLDRNGYTF. Written as DNA, the CDR3 is TGTGCCATCAGTGCACTGGGACTGGACCGGAATGGCTACACCTTC.

The V gene is TRBV9, the J gene TRBJ1-2, with 9 bases fitting TRBD1. Losses at the gene ends were 3 bases for V and 7 bases for J; bases not matched to a gene: 10. Germline V CDR1 and CDR2: SGDLS, YYNGEE. This CDR3 is built from 15 residues. The CDR3 DNA reads TGTGCCAGCAGCGCCCGGGACAGGGTCGCTTCTGGCTACACCTTC. It translates to CASSARDRVASGYTF.

The chain carries TRBV4-2 and TRBJ2-1, with 10 bases fitting TRBD2. The CDR3 has 14 residues. Germline values: CDR1 LGHNA, CDR2 YNFKEQ. The V segment lost 4 bases and the J segment 7 bases; nucleotides outside the gene matches: 4. The CDR3 sequence: CASSPGLAENEQFF. In nucleotides, the CDR3 is TGTGCCAGCAGCCCAGGACTAGCGGAGAATGAGCAGTTCTTC.

The CDR3 DNA is TGTGCCAGCACCTCCGCCAGGGCAGACTACGAGCAGTACTTC. It yields the protein CASTSARADYEQYF. This chain uses TRBV7-9 with TRBJ2-7, with D possibly matching TRBD1 (5 bases). V lost 7 bases, J lost 3 bases, and 16 bases lay in between. The CDR3 totals 14 residues. Germline V gene data show CDR1 as SEHNR and CDR2 as FQNEAQ (reference sequence).

This chain connects TRBV29-1 to TRBJ2-1, with D tentatively TRBD2 (5 bases). Trimming left V 6 bases short and J 7 bases short, with 13 bases between. Per germline, CDR1 SQVTM and CDR2 ANQGSEA. This CDR3 is 12 amino acids long. CDR3 protein: CSVPGYSNEQFF. Written as DNA, the CDR3 is TGCAGCGTGCCGGGATATTCGAATGAGCAGTTCTTC.

This chain connects TRBV7-9 to TRBJ2-1; 7 nucleotides align to TRBD2. CDR1 is SEHNR and CDR2 is FQNEAQ in the germline V gene (reference sequence). The ends lost 4 bases at V and 8 bases at J; junction bases unmatched: 14. This CDR3 is 16 amino acids long. The CDR3 is CASSSAGAGAVDEQFF. In nucleotides, the CDR3 is TGTGCCAGCAGCTCCGCCGGGGCGGGAGCCGTGGATGAGCAGTTCTTC.

This chain links TRBV6-5 with TRBJ2-7, with TRBD2 matching over 7 bases. The CDR3 totals 16 residues. CDR1 and CDR2 (germline): MNHEY, SVGAGI. Trimming cost V 2 bases and J 4 bases; bases outside gene matches: 11. The CDR3 DNA follows: TGTGCCAGCAGTTACGAGGTCGCGGGAGCTCTGTACGAGCAGTACTTC. This translates into CASSYEVAGALYEQYF.

This chain connects TRBV4-1 to TRBJ2-1, with TRBD2 matching 8 bases. The CDR3 is 17 amino acids. CDR1 is MGHRA, CDR2 YSYEKL, per germline. Trimming at V came to 0 bases and at J to 6 bases, leaving 10 bases not matched to a gene. The CDR3 DNA reads TGCGCCAGCAGCCAAGATGTGACGGGGGGGCAAGGCAATGAGCAGTTCTTC. As protein: CASSQDVTGGQGNEQFF.